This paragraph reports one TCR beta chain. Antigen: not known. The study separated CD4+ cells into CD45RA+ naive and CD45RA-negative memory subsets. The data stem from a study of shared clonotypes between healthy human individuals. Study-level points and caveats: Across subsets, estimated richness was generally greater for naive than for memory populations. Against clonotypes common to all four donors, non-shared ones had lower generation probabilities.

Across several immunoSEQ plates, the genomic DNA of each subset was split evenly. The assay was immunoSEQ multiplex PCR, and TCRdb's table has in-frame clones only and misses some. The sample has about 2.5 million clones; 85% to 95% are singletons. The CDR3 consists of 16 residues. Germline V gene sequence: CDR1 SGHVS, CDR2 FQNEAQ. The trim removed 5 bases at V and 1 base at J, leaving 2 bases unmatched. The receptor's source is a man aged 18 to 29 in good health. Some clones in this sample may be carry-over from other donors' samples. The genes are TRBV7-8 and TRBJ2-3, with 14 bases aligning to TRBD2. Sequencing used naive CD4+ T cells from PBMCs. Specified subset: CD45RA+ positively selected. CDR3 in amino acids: CASSLGLAGGTDTQYF. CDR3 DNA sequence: TGTGCCAGCAGCCTGGGACTAGCGGGGGGCACAGATACGCAGTATTTT.